Below, 20 T cell receptor beta chains from the same sample are listed, as sequenced in a study of tissue T cells after allogeneic stem cell transplantation. The time point: mouse harvest day 14 after allogeneic transplant. Mouse grafts combined 10^7 T-cell-depleted bone marrow cells with 10^6 splenic CD5+ T cells. Assay: immunoSEQ multiplex PCR; the TCRdb copy retains only in-frame clones and omits some. The profile shows more than 4,500 clones, 45% of them singletons. The sample was gut tissue. The source of these receptors is a female BALB/c mouse given C57BL/6 T cells with graft-versus-host disease after an allogeneic hematopoietic cell transplant.

Comment on this clone: Mouse names are used for the genes. The CDR3 region is CASSIPGGSYEQYF. CDR3 DNA, as far as it was read: TGTGCCAGCAGTATACCTGGGGGTTCCTATGAACAGTAC. This chain joins TRBV19 and TRBJ2-7; TRBD2 aligns across 7 bases. The read terminates 1 residue ahead of where the CDR3 ends, so the germline J gene completes it. V dropped 1 base and J dropped 1; count of bases not matched to a gene: 2. The CDR3 has 14 residues. Germline V gives CDR1 FNHDT, CDR2 SITEND (reference sequence).

Notes on this clone: Mouse gene names apply. The missing CDR3 end, 1 residue past where the read stops, is filled in from the germline J gene. The genes are TRBV15 and TRBJ2-1; 9 bases match TRBD2. V gave up 6 bases and J gave up 1 base; unmatched junction bases: 7. The CDR3 sequence is 16 residues long. In germline, CDR1 is SGHND, CDR2 FRSKSL. The covered CDR3 bases are TGTGCCAGCAGACTACTGGGGGGTGGCAACTATGCTGAGCAGTTC. This codes for CASRLLGGGNYAEQF. The full-length CDR3 reads as CASRLLGGGNYAEQFF. The full variable domain, its missing parts supplied by reference TRBV15 and TRBJ2-1, is DAGVTQTPRHEVAEKGQTIILKCEPVSGHNDLFWYRQTKIQGLELLSYFRSKSLMEDGGAFKDRFKAEMLNSSFSTLKIQPTEPKDSAVYLCASRLLGGGNYAEQFFGPGTRLTVL.

A note on this clone: Gene names refer to mouse genes. The CDR3 extends 1 residue past the end of the read, so its final part is completed from the germline J gene. The rearrangement joins TRBV26 to TRBJ1-1, with D maybe TRBD1 (5 bases). Germline V lookup: CDR1 KGHPV, CDR2 FQNQEV (reference sequence). Trimming took off 4 bases at V and 5 bases at J, with 5 bases between the two ends. The length of the CDR3 is 11 residues. The part of the CDR3 DNA that was read is TGTGCCAGCAGTCGGACAACAGAAGTCTTC. It yields the protein CASSRTTEVF. The CDR3 in its entirety is CASSRTTEVFF.

As regards this clone: Genes here carry mouse names. The DNA ends 1 residue before the CDR3 does, and the rest of the CDR3 is filled in from the germline J gene. The V gene is TRBV23, the J gene TRBJ1-3. The CDR3 length is 14 residues. Germline V gene lookup returns CDR1 KGHTA and CDR2 FQNQQP. CDR3 sequence: CSSSQGGSGNTLYF. The DNA read from the CDR3 is TGCTCCAGCAGTCAGGGGGGTTCTGGAAATACGCTCTAT.

Only a few counts were recorded for this clone. Gene names are mouse gene names. Read sequence stops 1 residue before the CDR3 end, and the germline J gene provides the missing end. The chain employs TRBV26 and TRBJ2-7; a weak D match, TRBD1 (5 bases). Germline V CDR1 and CDR2: KGHPV, FQNQEV (reference sequence). The V and J ends lost 3 bases and 4 bases respectively, with 7 bases between them. There are 12 residues in the CDR3. Partial CDR3 DNA: TGTGCCAGCAGTCTAACAGGTTATGAACAGTAC. It translates to CASSLTGYEQY. The whole CDR3 is CASSLTGYEQYF.

A remark on this clone: Gene names refer to mouse genes. The read terminates 1 residue ahead of where the CDR3 ends, so the germline J gene completes it. The V call is TRBV29, the J call TRBJ2-5, with 7 bases identical to TRBD1. The CDR3 length is 14 residues. CDR1 MSHET and CDR2 SYDVDS come from the germline V gene. V dropped 2 bases and J dropped 3; count of bases not matched to a gene: 2. The CDR3 bases that were read are TGTGCTAGCAGTTTACCGGGACAGCAAGACACCCAGTAC. Protein sequence: CASSLPGQQDTQY. The CDR3 reads in full as CASSLPGQQDTQYF. The variable domain in full, with the rest retrieved from reference TRBV29 and TRBJ2-5, is DMKVTQMPRYLIKRMGENVLLECGQDMSHETMYWYRQDPGLGLQLIYISYDVDSNSEGDIPKGYRVSRKKREHFSLILDSAKTNQTSVYFCASSLPGQQDTQYFGPGTRLLVL.

As concerns this clone: Gene names denote mouse genes. The missing CDR3 end, 1 residue past where the read stops, is filled in from the germline J gene. The chain carries TRBV26 and TRBJ2-7; 10 bases are a match to TRBD2. The germline V gene has CDR1 KGHPV and CDR2 FQNQEV (reference sequence). The CDR3 loop spans 14 amino acids. Unmatched junction bases numbered 2, after V lost 3 bases and J lost 3 bases. The sequenced CDR3 bases are TGTGCCAGCAGTCTAGGGACTGGGGTCTATGAACAGTAC. Protein: CASSLGTGVYEQY. From start to end, the CDR3 is CASSLGTGVYEQYF. Based on the CDR3 plus reference TRBV26 and TRBJ2-7, the full variable domain is NSKVIQTPRYLVKGQGQKAKMRCIPEKGHPVVFWYQQNKNNEFKFLINFQNQEVLQQIDMTEKRFSAECPSNSPCSLEIQSSEAGDSALYLCASSLGTGVYEQYFGPGTRLTVL.

On this clone: The germline and genes are mouse ones. The read ends 1 residue shy of where the CDR3 ends; the end is completed using the germline J gene. The gene calls are TRBV12-1 and TRBJ1-2; D is unclear. The V end was cut by 4 bases, the J end by 0 bases, with 8 bases between. This CDR3 has 13 amino acids. Germline V gene sequence: CDR1 SGHSN, CDR2 HYEKVE. The CDR3 sequence is CASSRQANSDYTF. The sequenced CDR3 bases are TGTGCCAGCTCGAGACAAGCAAACTCCGACTACACC.

With respect to this clone: Genes and germline come from the mouse. The read ends 1 residue shy of where the CDR3 ends; the end is completed using the germline J gene. V and J are TRBV13-3 and TRBJ2-5; 14 bases agree with TRBD2. The CDR3 is made up of 18 amino acids. Germline V gene data show CDR1 as NNHDY and CDR2 as SYVADS. The junction had 7 bases not matched to a gene; V was cut back by 1 base and J by 3 bases. The part of the CDR3 DNA that was read is TGTGCCAGCAGTGATATGGGACTGGGGGGGCCGGGGCAAGACACCCAGTAC. It is translated as CASSDMGLGGPGQDTQY. The full CDR3 protein is CASSDMGLGGPGQDTQYF.

Details on this clone: Mouse germline and gene names are used. Coverage ceases 1 residue before the CDR3 finishes, and the germline J gene fills in the end. The chain recombines TRBV19 with TRBJ2-5, with 7 bases lining up with TRBD2. V shed 0 bases and J 0 bases; nucleotides not matched to a gene: 4. The CDR3 consists of 16 residues. The germline CDR1 and CDR2 sequences are FNHDT and SITEND (reference sequence). Incomplete CDR3 DNA: TGTGCCAGCAGTATAGGGCCTGGGGGTAACCAAGACACCCAGTAC. Protein sequence: CASSIGPGGNQDTQY. The CDR3 reads in full as CASSIGPGGNQDTQYF. The full variable domain, with the rest looked up from reference TRBV19 and TRBJ2-5, is GGIITQTPKFLIGQEGQKLTLKCQQNFNHDTMYWYRQDSGKGLRLIYYSITENDLQKGDLSEGYDASREKKSSFSLTVTSAQKNEMAVFLCASSIGPGGNQDTQYFGPGTRLLVL.

This clone has just one count. Gene names and germline match the mouse. The read ends 1 residue shy of where the CDR3 ends; the end is completed using the germline J gene. The chain uses TRBV16 and TRBJ2-7; 9 bases match TRBD2. The CDR3 runs to 13 residues. Trimming removed 5 bases from V and 5 bases from J; junction bases left unmatched: 4. CDR1 SGHSA and CDR2 FRNQAP come from the germline V gene. Here the CDR3 reads CASSLGGADEQYF. The part of the CDR3 DNA that was read is TGTGCAAGCAGCCTGGGGGGGGCAGATGAACAGTAC.

Concerning this clone itself: Germline and genes: mouse. The sequenced fragment ends 1 residue before the CDR3 boundary, so the rest is inferred from the germline J gene. The J gene is TRBJ1-1, the V gene TRBV29; TRBD1 matches at 7 bases. The V and J ends lost 6 bases and 5 bases, in that order; junction bases with no gene match: 3. The CDR3 loop spans 12 amino acids. Germline lookup yields CDR1 MSHET and CDR2 SYDVDS. Incomplete CDR3 DNA: TGTGCTAGCAGCAGGGACAGAACAGAAGTCTTC. It specifies CASSRDRTEVF. The complete CDR3 reads CASSRDRTEVFF. The full variable domain, rest sourced from reference TRBV29 and TRBJ1-1, is DMKVTQMPRYLIKRMGENVLLECGQDMSHETMYWYRQDPGLGLQLIYISYDVDSNSEGDIPKGYRVSRKKREHFSLILDSAKTNQTSVYFCASSRDRTEVFFGKGTRLTVV.

Comments on this clone: Here the gene names and germline are mouse. The read gets to within 1 residue of the CDR3 end, and the germline J gene fills in the rest. The rearrangement uses TRBV3 and TRBJ2-7, with 14 bases matching TRBD2. Per germline, CDR1 SNHLY and CDR2 FYNGKV (reference sequence). The CDR3 has 14 residues. After removal of 0 bases from V and 9 bases from J, the junction contained 1 base not matched to a gene. CDR3 region: CASSLAGTGGAQYF. CDR3 bases read: TGTGCCAGCAGCTTAGCCGGGACTGGGGGGGCACAGTAC.

This clone counts as medium-sized. Genes here carry mouse names. Coverage ceases 1 residue before the CDR3 finishes, and the germline J gene fills in the end. The chain links TRBV13-1 to TRBJ2-7, with 10 positions matching TRBD2. The CDR3 has 14 residues. The V segment lost 4 bases and the J segment 2 bases; nucleotides outside the gene matches: 3. Germline V lookup: CDR1 NSHNY, CDR2 SYGAGN. Here the CDR3 reads CASSTGTGAYEQYF. Incomplete CDR3 DNA: TGTGCCAGCAGTACCGGGACTGGGGCCTATGAACAGTAC.

As regards this clone: Mouse names are used for the genes. The read stops 1 residue short of the end of the CDR3; the missing end is completed from the germline J gene. This chain connects TRBV3 to TRBJ2-1; D not resolved. This CDR3 comprises 14 residues. Per the germline V gene, CDR1 is SNHLY and CDR2 is FYNGKV (reference sequence). V shed 0 bases and J shed 1 base, with 4 bases lying between them. This CDR3 is CASSLAGNYAEQFF. The sequenced part of the CDR3 DNA is TGTGCCAGCAGCTTAGCTGGGAACTATGCTGAGCAGTTC. Variable domain in full (rest from reference TRBV3 and TRBJ2-1): GPKVLQIPSHQIIDMGQMVTLNCDPVSNHLYFYWYKQILGQQMEFLVNFYNGKVMEKSKLFKDQFSVERPDGSYFTLKIQPTALEDSAVYFCASSLAGNYAEQFFGPGTRLTVL.

Details on this clone: Gene names are the mouse ones. Read sequence stops 1 residue before the CDR3 end, and the germline J gene provides the missing end. The chain is built from TRBV19 and TRBJ2-5, with D perhaps TRBD1 or TRBD2 (5 bases each). V lost 4 bases, J lost 1 base, and 7 bases lay in between. CDR3 length: 13 residues. The germline V gene encodes CDR1 FNHDT and CDR2 SITEND (reference sequence). CDR3 sequence reads: CASSRGYQDTQYF. The covered CDR3 bases are TGTGCCAGCAGTCGGGGCTACCAAGACACCCAGTAC.

Turning to this clone: Gene labels here are mouse ones. The read is 1 residue too short to cover the CDR3 end, so that end is filled in from the germline J gene. The chain uses TRBV26 and TRBJ2-3; 7 bases align to TRBD1. The CDR3 has 14 residues. V shed 4 bases and J 4 bases; nucleotides not matched to a gene: 5. Looked up from germline, CDR1 is KGHPV and CDR2 is FQNQEV (reference sequence). The covered CDR3 bases are TGTGCCAGCAGTCGCGACAGGGTTACAGAAACGCTGTAT. Translating gives CASSRDRVTETLY. The complete CDR3 sequence is CASSRDRVTETLYF.

As to this clone: Gene names refer to mouse genes. The observed sequence ends 1 residue before the CDR3 terminus, with the missing tail filled in from the germline J gene. The chain uses TRBV1 and TRBJ1-4; maybe TRBD1 (5 bases). The germline V gene encodes CDR1 NSQYPW and CDR2 LRSPGD (reference sequence). The CDR3 totals 14 residues. The germline V and J ends were trimmed by 0 bases and 7 bases, with 9 bases remaining between them. CDR3 DNA, as far as it was read: TGCACCTGCAGTGCAGATCGGGGGGGCGAAAGATTATTT. It codes for CTCSADRGGERLF. The whole CDR3 protein reads CTCSADRGGERLFF. The whole variable domain, remainder taken from reference TRBV1 and TRBJ1-4, is VTLLEQNPRWRLVPRGQAVNLRCILKNSQYPWMSWYQQDLQKQLQWLFTLRSPGDKEVKSLPGADYLATRVTDTELRLQVANMSQGRTLYCTCSADRGGERLFFGHGTKLSVL.

This clone ranks as large. The gene names here belong to mouse. From the germline J gene comes the end of the CDR3, since the read stops 1 residue before it. The rearrangement links TRBV3 to TRBJ2-7; TRBD1 agrees at 7 bases. The CDR3 has 15 residues. Germline CDR1 and CDR2: SNHLY and FYNGKV (reference sequence). The junction had 3 bases not matched to a gene; V was cut back by 1 base and J by 0 bases. Partial CDR3 DNA: TGTGCCAGCAGCTTAGACAGGGGCCCCTCCTATGAACAGTAC. Its protein product is CASSLDRGPSYEQY. The full CDR3 is CASSLDRGPSYEQYF.

This clone has just a few counts. Each gene name is a mouse one. The read ends 1 residue shy of where the CDR3 ends; the end is completed using the germline J gene. The V gene is TRBV26, the J gene TRBJ1-3; D not certain. The CDR3 consists of 14 residues. The V gene lost 2 bases and the J gene lost 0 bases, with 5 bases spanning the gap. Looked up from germline, CDR1 is KGHPV and CDR2 is FQNQEV (reference sequence). This chain's CDR3 is CASSLVGSGNTLYF. CDR3 DNA, as far as it was read: TGTGCCAGCAGTCTGGTGGGTTCTGGAAATACGCTCTAT.